This T cell receptor beta chain appears in the sequencing data of a study of shared clonotypes between healthy human individuals. Study details: The study enrolled a couple of women and a few men aged 18 to 49. The study used three CD4 naive, three CD4 memory, two CD8 naive and one CD8 memory plate per donor.

About this clone: Its specificity is not known.

Sequencing was performed with immunoSEQ multiplex PCR; in TCRdb, only in-frame clones are kept and a portion is missing. Of approximately 1,500,000 clones in the sample, nearly 99% were seen once. Study observations and caveats: The four-donor shared clonotypes exceeded non-shared clonotypes in generation probability, with non-shared ones scoring lower. Measured sharing among donors was expected to vary with sequencing depth.

Germline values: CDR1 MGHDK, CDR2 SYGVNS. V gave up 3 bases and J gave up 9 bases, with 18 bases separating them. CDR3 size: 14 residues. Source material: naive CD4+ T cells sorted from blood. Subset indicated: CD45RA+ positively selected. The chain is built from TRBV25-1 and TRBJ2-7; tentative D call: TRBD1 (5 bases). This sequence originates from a man aged 25 to 45 in good health. CDR3 bases: TGTGCCAGCAGTGATTCAGGGCCTGTGTCTGGGCAGTACTTC. It translates to CASSDSGPVSGQYF.